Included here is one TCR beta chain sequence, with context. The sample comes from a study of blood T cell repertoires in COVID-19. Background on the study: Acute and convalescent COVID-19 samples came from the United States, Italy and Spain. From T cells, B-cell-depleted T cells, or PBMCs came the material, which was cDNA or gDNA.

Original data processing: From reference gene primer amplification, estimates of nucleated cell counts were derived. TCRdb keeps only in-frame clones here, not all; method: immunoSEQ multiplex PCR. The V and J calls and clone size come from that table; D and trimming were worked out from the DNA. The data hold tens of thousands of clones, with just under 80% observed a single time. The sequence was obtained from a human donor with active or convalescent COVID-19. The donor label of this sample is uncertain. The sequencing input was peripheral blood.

The CDR3 DNA follows: TGTGCCAGCAGCCAAGATCTTCGGGGACAGGGTGGTGGCTACACCTTC. Its translation is CASSQDLRGQGGGYTF. The chain has TRBV3-1 (or the pseudogene TRBV3-2) and TRBJ1-2, with TRBD1 identical over 9 bases. Unmatched junction bases numbered 9, after V lost 0 bases and J lost 7 bases. Germline values: CDR1 LGHDT, CDR2 YNNKEL (reference sequence). The CDR3 is 16 residues long.